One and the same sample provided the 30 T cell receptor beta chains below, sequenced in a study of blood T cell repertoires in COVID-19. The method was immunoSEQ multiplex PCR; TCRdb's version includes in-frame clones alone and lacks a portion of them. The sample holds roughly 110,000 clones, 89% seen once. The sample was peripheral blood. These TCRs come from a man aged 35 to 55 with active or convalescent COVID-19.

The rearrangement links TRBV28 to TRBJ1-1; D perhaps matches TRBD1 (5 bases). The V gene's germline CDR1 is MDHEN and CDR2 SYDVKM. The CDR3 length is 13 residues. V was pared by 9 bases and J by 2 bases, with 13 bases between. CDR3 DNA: TGTGCCAGTAAGGGCGGGGCTAACACTGAAGCTTTCTTT. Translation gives CASKGGANTEAFF.

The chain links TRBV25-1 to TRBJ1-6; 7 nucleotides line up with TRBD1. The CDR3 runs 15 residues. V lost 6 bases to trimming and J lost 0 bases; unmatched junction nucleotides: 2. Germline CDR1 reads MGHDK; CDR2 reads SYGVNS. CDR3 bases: TGTGCCAGCAGGGGACAGAGCTCCTATAATTCACCCCTCCACTTT. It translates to CASRGQSSYNSPLHF. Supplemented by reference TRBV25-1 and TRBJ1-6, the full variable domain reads EADIYQTPRYLVIGTGKKITLECSQTMGHDKMYWYQQDPGMELHLIHYSYGVNSTEKGDLSSESTVSRIRTEHFPLTLESARPSHTSQYLCASRGQSSYNSPLHFGNGTRLTVT.

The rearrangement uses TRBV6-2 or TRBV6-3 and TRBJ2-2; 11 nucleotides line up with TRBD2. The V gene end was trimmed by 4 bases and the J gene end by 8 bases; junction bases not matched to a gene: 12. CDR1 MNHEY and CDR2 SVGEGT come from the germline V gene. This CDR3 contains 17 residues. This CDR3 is CASSSTLAGGVTGELFF. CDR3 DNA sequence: TGTGCCAGCAGTTCCACCCTAGCGGGAGGAGTAACAGGGGAGCTGTTTTTT.

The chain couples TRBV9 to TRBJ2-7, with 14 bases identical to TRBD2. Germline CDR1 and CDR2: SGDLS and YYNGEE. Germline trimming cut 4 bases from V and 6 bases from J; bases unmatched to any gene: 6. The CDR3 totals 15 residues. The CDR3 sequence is CASSPGLAGELEQYF. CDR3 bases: TGTGCCAGCAGCCCGGGACTAGCGGGAGAACTCGAGCAGTACTTC.

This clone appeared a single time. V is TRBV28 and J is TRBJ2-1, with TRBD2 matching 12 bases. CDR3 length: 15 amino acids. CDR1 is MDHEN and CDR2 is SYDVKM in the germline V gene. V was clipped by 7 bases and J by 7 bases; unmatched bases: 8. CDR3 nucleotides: TGTGCCAGCAAATCCGATCTAGCGGGAGGGAATGAGCAGTTCTTC. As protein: CASKSDLAGGNEQFF.

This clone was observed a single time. Here the CDR3 reads CASTPGSGNTEAFF. CDR3 in DNA: TGTGCCAGCACGCCGGGGTCGGGGAACACTGAAGCTTTCTTT. This rearrangement joins TRBV28 to TRBJ1-1, with D hard to call. The CDR3 sequence is 14 residues long. Trimming shortened V by 7 bases and J by 1 base, and 13 bases separated the two germline ends. Germline loops: CDR1 MDHEN, CDR2 SYDVKM.

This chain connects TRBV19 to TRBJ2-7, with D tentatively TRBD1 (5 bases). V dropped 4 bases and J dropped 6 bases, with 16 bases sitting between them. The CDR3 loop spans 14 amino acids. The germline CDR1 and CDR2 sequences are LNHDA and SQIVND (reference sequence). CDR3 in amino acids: CASSSLTGSGEQYF. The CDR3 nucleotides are TGTGCCAGTAGTAGCCTTACAGGATCGGGCGAGCAGTACTTC.

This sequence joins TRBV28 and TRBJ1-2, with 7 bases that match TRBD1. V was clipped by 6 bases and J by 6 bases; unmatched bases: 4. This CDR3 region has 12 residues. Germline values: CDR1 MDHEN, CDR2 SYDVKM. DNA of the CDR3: TGTGCCAGCAGACCGGGGACAGATGGCTACACCTTC. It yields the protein CASRPGTDGYTF.

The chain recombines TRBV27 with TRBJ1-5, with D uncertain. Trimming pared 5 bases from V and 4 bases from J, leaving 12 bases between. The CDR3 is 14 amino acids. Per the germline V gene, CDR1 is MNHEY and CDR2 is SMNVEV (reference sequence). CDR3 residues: CASSARRVNQPQHF. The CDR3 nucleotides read TGTGCCAGCAGTGCCCGACGGGTAAATCAGCCCCAGCATTTT.

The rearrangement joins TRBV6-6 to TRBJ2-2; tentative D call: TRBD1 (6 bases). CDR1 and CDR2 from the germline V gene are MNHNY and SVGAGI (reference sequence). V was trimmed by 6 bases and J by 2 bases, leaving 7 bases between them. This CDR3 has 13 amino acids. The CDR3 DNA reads TGTGCCAGCAGCAGGGGAAACACCGGGGAGCTGTTTTTT. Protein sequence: CASSRGNTGELFF.

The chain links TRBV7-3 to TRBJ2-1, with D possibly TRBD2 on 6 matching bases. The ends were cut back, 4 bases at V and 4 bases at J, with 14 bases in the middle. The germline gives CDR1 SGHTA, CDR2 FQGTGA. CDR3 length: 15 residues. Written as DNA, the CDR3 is TGTGCCAGCAGCTCCGGGACTGTAAATTACAATGAGCAGTTCTTC. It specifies CASSSGTVNYNEQFF.

CDR3 DNA sequence: TGTGCCTGGAGTAGGGTAGGGACAGGATCAAGGGATACGCAGTATTTT. As protein: CAWSRVGTGSRDTQYF. This sequence joins TRBV30 and TRBJ2-3; 8 bases are a match to TRBD1. Germline CDR1 is GTSNPN and CDR2 is SVGIG (reference sequence). V gave up 2 bases and J gave up 6 bases; unmatched junction bases: 13. The CDR3 totals 16 residues.

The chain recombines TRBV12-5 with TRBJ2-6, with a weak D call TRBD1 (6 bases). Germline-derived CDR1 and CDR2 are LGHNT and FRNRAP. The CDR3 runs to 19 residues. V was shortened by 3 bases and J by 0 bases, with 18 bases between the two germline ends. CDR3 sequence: CASGFSPDSMGSGANVLTF. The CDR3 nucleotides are TGTGCTAGTGGTTTTTCCCCGGACAGTATGGGCTCTGGGGCCAACGTCCTGACTTTC.

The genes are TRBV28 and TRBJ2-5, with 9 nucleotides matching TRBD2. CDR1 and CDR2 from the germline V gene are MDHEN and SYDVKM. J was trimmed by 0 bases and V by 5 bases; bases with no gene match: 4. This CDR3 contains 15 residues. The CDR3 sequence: CASSIRTSDQETQYF. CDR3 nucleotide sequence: TGTGCCAGCAGTATACGGACTAGCGACCAAGAGACCCAGTACTTC.

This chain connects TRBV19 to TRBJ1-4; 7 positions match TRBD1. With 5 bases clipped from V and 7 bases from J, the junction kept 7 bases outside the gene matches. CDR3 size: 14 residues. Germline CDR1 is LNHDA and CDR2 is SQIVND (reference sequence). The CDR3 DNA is TGTGCCAGTAGTGCACAGGGGTCAGGTGAAAAACTGTTTTTT. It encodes CASSAQGSGEKLFF.

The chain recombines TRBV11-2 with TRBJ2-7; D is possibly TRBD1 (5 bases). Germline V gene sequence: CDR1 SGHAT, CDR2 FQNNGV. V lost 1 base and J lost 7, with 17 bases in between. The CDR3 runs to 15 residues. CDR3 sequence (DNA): TGTGCCAGCAGCTTAGTCAGGGTTACCCTAGGGGAGCAGTACTTC. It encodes CASSLVRVTLGEQYF.

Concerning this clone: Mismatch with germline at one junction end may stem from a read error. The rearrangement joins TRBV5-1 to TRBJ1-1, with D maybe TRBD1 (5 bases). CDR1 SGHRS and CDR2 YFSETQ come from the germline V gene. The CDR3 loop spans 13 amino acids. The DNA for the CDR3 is TGCGTCAGCAGCTCAGGGCAAAACACTGAAGCTTTCTTT. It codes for CVSSSGQNTEAFF.

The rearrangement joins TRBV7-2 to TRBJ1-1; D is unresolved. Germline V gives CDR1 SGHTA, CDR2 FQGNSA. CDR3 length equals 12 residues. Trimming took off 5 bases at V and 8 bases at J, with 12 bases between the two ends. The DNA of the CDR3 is TGTGCCAGCAGCCGCTACCGGGAGGAAGCTTTCTTT. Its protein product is CASSRYREEAFF.

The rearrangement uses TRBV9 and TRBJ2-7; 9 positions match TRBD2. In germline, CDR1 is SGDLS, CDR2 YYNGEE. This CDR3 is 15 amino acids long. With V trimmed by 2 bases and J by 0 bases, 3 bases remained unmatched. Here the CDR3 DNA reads TGTGCCAGCAGCGTTGCGGGGGGGAGCTCCTACGAGCAGTACTTC. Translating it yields CASSVAGGSSYEQYF.

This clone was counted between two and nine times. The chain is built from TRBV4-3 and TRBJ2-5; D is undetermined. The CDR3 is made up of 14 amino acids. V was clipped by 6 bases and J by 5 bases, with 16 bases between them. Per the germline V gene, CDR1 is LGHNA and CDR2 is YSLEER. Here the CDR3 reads CASSVRGSQETQYF. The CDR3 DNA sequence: TGCGCCAGCAGTGTTCGTGGTTCACAGGAGACCCAGTACTTC.

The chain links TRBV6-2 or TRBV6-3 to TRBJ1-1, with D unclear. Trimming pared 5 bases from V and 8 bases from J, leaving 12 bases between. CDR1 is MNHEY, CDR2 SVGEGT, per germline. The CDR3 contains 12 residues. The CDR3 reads CASSQTIREAFF. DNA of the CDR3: TGTGCCAGCAGTCAGACAATTCGAGAAGCTTTCTTT.

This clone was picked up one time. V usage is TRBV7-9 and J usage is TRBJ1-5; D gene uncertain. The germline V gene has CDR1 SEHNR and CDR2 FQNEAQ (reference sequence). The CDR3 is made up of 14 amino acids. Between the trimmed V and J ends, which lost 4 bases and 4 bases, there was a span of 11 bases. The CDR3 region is CASSSTRGNQPQHF. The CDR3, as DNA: TGTGCCAGCAGCTCTACCCGGGGAAATCAGCCCCAGCATTTT.

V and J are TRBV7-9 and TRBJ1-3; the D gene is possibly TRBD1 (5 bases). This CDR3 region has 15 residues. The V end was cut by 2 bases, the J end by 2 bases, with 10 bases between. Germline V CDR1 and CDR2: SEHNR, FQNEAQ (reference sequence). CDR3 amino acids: CASSLMRGPGNTIYF. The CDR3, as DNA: TGTGCCAGCAGCTTAATGCGGGGACCTGGAAACACCATATATTTT.

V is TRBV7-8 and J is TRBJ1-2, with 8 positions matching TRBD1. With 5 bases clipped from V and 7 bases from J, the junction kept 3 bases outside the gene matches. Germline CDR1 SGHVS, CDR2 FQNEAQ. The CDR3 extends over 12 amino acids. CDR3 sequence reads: CASSGQGAGYTF. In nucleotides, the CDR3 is TGTGCCAGCAGCGGCCAGGGGGCTGGCTACACCTTC.

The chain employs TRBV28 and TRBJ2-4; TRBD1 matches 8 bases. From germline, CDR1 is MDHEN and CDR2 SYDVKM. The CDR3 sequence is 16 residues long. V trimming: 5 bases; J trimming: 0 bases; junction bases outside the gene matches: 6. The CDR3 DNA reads TGTGCCAGCAGTCCTCAGGGGGCGATAGCCAAAAACATTCAGTACTTC. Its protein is CASSPQGAIAKNIQYF.

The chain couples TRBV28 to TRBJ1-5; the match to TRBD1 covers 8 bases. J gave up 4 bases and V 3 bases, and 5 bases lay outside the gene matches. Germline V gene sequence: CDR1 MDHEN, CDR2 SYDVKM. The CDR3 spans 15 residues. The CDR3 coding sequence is TGTGCCAGCAGTTTGGCAGGGGGCCAAAATCAGCCCCAGCATTTT. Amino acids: CASSLAGGQNQPQHF.

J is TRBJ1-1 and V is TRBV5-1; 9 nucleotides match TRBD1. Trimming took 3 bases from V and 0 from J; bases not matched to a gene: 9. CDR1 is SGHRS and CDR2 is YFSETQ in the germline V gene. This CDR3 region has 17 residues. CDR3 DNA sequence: TGCGCCAGCAGCTCCCCGGGACAGGGATTCATGAACACTGAAGCTTTCTTT. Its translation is CASSSPGQGFMNTEAFF.

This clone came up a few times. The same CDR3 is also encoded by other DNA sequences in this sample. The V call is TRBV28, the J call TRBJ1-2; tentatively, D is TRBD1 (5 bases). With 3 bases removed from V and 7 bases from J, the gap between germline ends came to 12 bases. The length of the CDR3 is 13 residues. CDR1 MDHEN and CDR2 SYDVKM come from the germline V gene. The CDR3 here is CASSLWGGAGYTF. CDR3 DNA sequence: TGTGCCAGCAGTTTGTGGGGCGGTGCTGGCTACACCTTC.

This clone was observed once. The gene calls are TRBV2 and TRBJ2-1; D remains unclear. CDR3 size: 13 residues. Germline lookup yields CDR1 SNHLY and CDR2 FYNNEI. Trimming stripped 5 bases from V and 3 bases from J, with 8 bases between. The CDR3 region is CASSTIGYNEQFF. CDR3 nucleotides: TGTGCCAGCAGTACTATCGGCTACAATGAGCAGTTCTTC.

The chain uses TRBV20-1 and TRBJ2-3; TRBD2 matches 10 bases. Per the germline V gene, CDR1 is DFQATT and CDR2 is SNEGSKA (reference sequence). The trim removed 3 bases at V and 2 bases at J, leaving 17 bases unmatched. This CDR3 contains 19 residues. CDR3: CSASGGPSGSIGDTDTQYF. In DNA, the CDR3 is TGCAGTGCTAGTGGGGGGCCTAGCGGGAGTATCGGAGACACAGATACGCAGTATTTT.